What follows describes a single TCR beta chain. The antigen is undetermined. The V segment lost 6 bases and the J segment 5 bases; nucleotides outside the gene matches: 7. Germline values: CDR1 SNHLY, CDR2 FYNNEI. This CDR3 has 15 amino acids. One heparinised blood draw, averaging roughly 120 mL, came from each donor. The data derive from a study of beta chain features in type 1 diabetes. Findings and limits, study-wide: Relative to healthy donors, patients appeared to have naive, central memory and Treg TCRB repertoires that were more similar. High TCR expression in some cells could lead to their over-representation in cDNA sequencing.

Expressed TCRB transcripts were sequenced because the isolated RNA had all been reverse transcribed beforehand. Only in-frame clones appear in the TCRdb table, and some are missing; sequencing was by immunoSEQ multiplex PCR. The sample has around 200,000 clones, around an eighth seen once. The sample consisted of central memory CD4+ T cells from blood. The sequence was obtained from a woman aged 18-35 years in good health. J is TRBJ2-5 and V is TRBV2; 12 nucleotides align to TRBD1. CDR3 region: CASSPGQGAWETQYF. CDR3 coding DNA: TGTGCCAGCAGCCCGGGACAGGGGGCGTGGGAGACCCAGTACTTC.